This TCR beta chain was recovered during a study of Ad26.COV2.S vaccination and SARS-CoV-2 variants. Study-level results: Among vaccine recipients, spike-specific TCR breadth exceeded that of placebo recipients.

As for treatment: about 20 received Ad26.COV2.S at low or high dose, single or two shots; about 5 received placebo; per-sample allocation not given. Specimen acquisition occurred on day 63 following the initial vaccine or placebo injection. Some clones are missing from TCRdb's copy, which holds only in-frame ones; the method was immunoSEQ multiplex PCR. The sample lists hundreds of thousands of clones; over 80% were seen once. In the case of this clone: Its antigen is unidentified.

Here the sequenced sample was peripheral blood, taken in a trial of Ad26.COV2.S vaccine versus placebo. This clonotype originated in a person aged 18 to 65 who received the Ad26.COV2.S COVID-19 vaccine or a placebo.

The CDR3 bases are TGTGCCAGCAGTTTAGAATTCTCGGGTTTTGGCTACACCTTC. Protein sequence: CASSLEFSGFGYTF. The chain employs TRBV28 and TRBJ1-2; no definite D call. Deletions cut 2 bases from V and 7 bases from J, with 14 bases between. The CDR3 is 14 amino acids. Germline values: CDR1 MDHEN, CDR2 SYDVKM.